The T cell receptor (beta chain) described here comes from a study of T cell responses to AZD1222 COVID-19 vaccine. Findings of the study overall: Clonal diversity may have been underestimated in mostly white British donors.

A note on this clone: Antigen unknown.

Here immunoSEQ multiplex PCR was the method, and the copy in TCRdb shows in-frame clones only, minus some. The sample carries 90,000 to 150,000 clones, 88% recorded once. The sequence derives from an adult in good health. The starting material was peripheral blood, obtained on day 0 of AZD1222 vaccination.

CDR3 coding DNA: TGTGCCAGCAGTATTGGGTCCGGGGAGCTGTTTTTT. The encoded protein is CASSIGSGELFF. The rearrangement joins TRBV6-2 or TRBV6-3 to TRBJ2-2; no definite D call. The CDR3 loop spans 12 amino acids. Germline V lookup: CDR1 MNHEY, CDR2 SVGEGT. The V gene lost 5 bases and the J gene lost 6 bases, with 7 bases spanning the gap.